Listed below are T cell receptor beta chains from one sample, sequenced in a study of early T cells in non-severe SARS-CoV-2 infection. TCRdb passed the 5' RACE reads through MiXCR, listing each CDR3 protein once. The data show approximately 32,000 distinct CDR3 sequences, with around 6% seen just once and around 7.6% held by the top ten. Source material: whole blood. These receptors came from an adult who was a healthcare worker with PCR-confirmed SARS-CoV-2 infection or an uninfected control (not recorded which). Each CDR3 is given with its conserved first and last residue. Fields, in order: D gene, clone size, CDR3 length, V gene, J gene, CDR3 DNA, CDR3 protein. D genes are given only for firm matches. Expanded clones get a size class; other rows say once, few or many, or leave the size out.

>-|many|14|TRBV10-2|TRBJ2-2
-
CARPGQETPGSCFF
>TRBD2|many|18|TRBV7-6|TRBJ2-7
TGTGCCAGCAGCTTAGCGGTATCGGCTAGCGGCAGCTCCTACGAGCAGTACTTC
CASSLAVSASGSSYEQYF
>-|few|14|TRBV29-1|TRBJ1-3
TGCGGCGCCTCTCGTGGGGACGGTGGAAACACCATATATTTT
CGASRGDGGNTIYF
>-|-|15|TRBV7-9|TRBJ1-5
TGTGCCAGCAGCCCCGGACTATCAAACAATCAGCCCCAGCATTTT
CASSPGLSNNQPQHF
>TRBD1|many|15|TRBV6-6|TRBJ1-6
TGTGCCAGCAGTTGGGGACAGGGAAGGGACTCACCCCTCCACTTT
CASSWGQGRDSPLHF
>-|many|16|TRBV13|TRBJ1-1
TGTGCCAGCAGCTTAGGCCGTCGGGGGAGGGGCACTGAAGCTTTCTTT
CASSLGRRGRGTEAFF
>-|-|15|TRBV29-1|TRBJ1-2
TGCAGCGTTAAGGACTGGGCGCCTGAACTCTATGGCTACACCTTC
CSVKDWAPELYGYTF
>-|many|11|TRBV6-2/TRBV6-3|TRBJ2-3
TGTGCCAGCAGTTACGGGGATACGCAGTATTTT
CASSYGDTQYF
>-|many|17|TRBV12-3/TRBV12-4|TRBJ2-7
TGTGCCAGCAGTTTCTCCCCCGGGAAAGCTGTCACCTACGAGCAGTACTTC
CASSFSPGKAVTYEQYF
>TRBD1|many|13|TRBV7-2|TRBJ2-3
TGTGCCAGCAGCTCAAATACAGGGGGAACGCAGTATTTT
CASSSNTGGTQYF
>-|many|17|TRBV28|TRBJ2-5
TGTGCCAGCAGTCCCTCCGTGGGAGGCCGGGCCGAAGAGACCCAGTACTTC
CASSPSVGGRAEETQYF
>-|many|13|TRBV12-3/TRBV12-4|TRBJ2-2
TGTGCCAGCAGTTTTCGTAGCACCGGGGAGCTGTTTTTT
CASSFRSTGELFF
>-|few|13|TRBV4-1|TRBJ2-3
TGCGCCAGCAGCCCCCAAGGGGCAGATACGCAGTATTTT
CASSPQGADTQYF
>-|many|15|TRBV6-1|TRBJ2-1
TGTGCCAGCAGTGGCGCGACTGGATCCTACAATGAGCAGTTCTTC
CASSGATGSYNEQFF
>-|many|10|TRBV2|TRBJ2-7
TGTGCCAGCAGTCTCTACGAGCAGTACTTC
CASSLYEQYF
>-|-|12|TRBV6-5|TRBJ1-1
TGTGCCAGCAGTTTCGAAGGGGGACAAGCTTTCTTT
CASSFEGGQAFF
>TRBD1|many|15|TRBV6-2/TRBV6-3|TRBJ1-1
TGTGCCAGCCTCTCGGGGGACAGGATGAACACTGAAGCTTTCTTT
CASLSGDRMNTEAFF
>TRBD1|many|14|TRBV11-2|TRBJ1-1
TGTGCCAGCAGCCAGGACAGGGGGCACACTGAAGCTTTCTTT
CASSQDRGHTEAFF
>-|many|13|TRBV20-1|TRBJ1-1
TGCAGTGCTTCGAAGACCCCGAACACTGAAGCTTTCTTT
CSASKTPNTEAFF
>-|many|13|TRBV6-2/TRBV6-3|TRBJ1-3
TGTGCCAGCAGTTACTCCCCTGGAAACACCATATATTTT
CASSYSPGNTIYF
>-|many|11|TRBV29-1|TRBJ1-5
TGCAGCGTTGTTGGCAATCAGCCCCAGCATTTT
CSVVGNQPQHF
>-|many|12|TRBV29-1|TRBJ2-7
TGCAGCGTTGTAGGACAGATCTACGAGCAGTACTTC
CSVVGQIYEQYF
>TRBD2|many|15|TRBV5-1|TRBJ2-1
TGCGCCAGCAGCACCGAGGGACTAGCGGAACTTGAGCAGTTCTTC
CASSTEGLAELEQFF
>-|many|15|TRBV12-3/TRBV12-4|TRBJ1-6
TGTGCCAGCAGTGTCGGACTGAACGGGAATTCACCCCTCCACTTT
CASSVGLNGNSPLHF
>-|few|13|TRBV10-3|TRBJ2-2
TGTGCCATCAGTGAGATGAGTCCCGGGGAGCTGTTTTTT
CAISEMSPGELFF
>-|-|13|TRBV7-9|TRBJ2-5
TGTGCCAGCAGCAGGGACTTCCTCGCGACCCAGTACTTC
CASSRDFLATQYF
>-|many|16|TRBV12-3/TRBV12-4|TRBJ2-1
TGTGCCAGCAGGCACGGCACGGGAGCGGCCTACAATGAGCAGTTCTTC
CASRHGTGAAYNEQFF
>-|many|12|TRBV11-2|TRBJ2-5
TGTGCCAGCAGCTTAGTTTCAGAGACCCAGTACTTC
CASSLVSETQYF
>TRBD1|-|15|TRBV3-1|TRBJ2-5
TGTGCCAGCAGCCCCGACCGGGACAGGGGGGAGACCCAGTACTTC
CASSPDRDRGETQYF
>TRBD2|many|15|TRBV5-1|TRBJ2-1
TGCGCCAGCAGCACAGGGACTAGCGGGAGAGGGGAGCAGTTCTTC
CASSTGTSGRGEQFF
>-|many|15|TRBV5-5|TRBJ2-7
TGTGCCAGCAGCCCGGCCCTAAAAAAGACCTACGAGCAGTACTTC
CASSPALKKTYEQYF
>-|many|15|TRBV12-3/TRBV12-4|TRBJ1-2
TGTGCCAGCAGTATTGCCAGACAGGCTAACTATGGCTACACCTTC
CASSIARQANYGYTF
>-|many|16|TRBV5-1|TRBJ2-5
TGCGCCAGCAGATCAGTCGGACGGAGCGGGCTAGAGACCCAGTACTTC
CASRSVGRSGLETQYF
>-|many|13|TRBV7-2|TRBJ1-1
TGTGCCAGCAGCTCCCAGCAGGGAACTGAAGCTTTCTTT
CASSSQQGTEAFF
>-|-|15|TRBV12-3/TRBV12-4|TRBJ1-6
TGTGCCAGCAGTTTAACTGCTCCCAAAGATTCACCCCTCCACTTT
CASSLTAPKDSPLHF
>TRBD2|many|18|TRBV27|TRBJ2-3
TGTGCCAGCAGTTTATGGGGCCCGACTAGCGGATACACAGATACGCAGTATTTT
CASSLWGPTSGYTDTQYF
>-|many|15|TRBV21-1|TRBJ1-1
TGTGCCAGCAGCAAAGTGTGGGAGGGCCCAACTGAAGCTTTCTTT
CASSKVWEGPTEAFF
>-|many|13|TRBV29-1|TRBJ1-4
TGCAGCGCCTTGAGGGGACTTAATGAAAAACTGTTTTTT
CSALRGLNEKLFF
>-|-|16|TRBV11-2|TRBJ1-1
TGTGCCAGCAGCTTGAGAAGGACTCGGGATGACACTGAAGCTTTCTTT
CASSLRRTRDDTEAFF
>TRBD1|many|14|TRBV5-4|TRBJ1-2
TGTGCCAGCAACACACCGACAGGGAATGCTGGCTACACCTTC
CASNTPTGNAGYTF
>-|-|14|TRBV20-1|TRBJ1-2
TGCAGTGCTACAGAGATAGCCGGGACGGCTGGCTACACCTTC
CSATEIAGTAGYTF
>-|many|15|TRBV6-2/TRBV6-3|TRBJ1-5
TGTGCCAGCAGTTACTCGAGTGGGGCTGTTCAGCCCCAGCATTTT
CASSYSSGAVQPQHF
>-|few|13|TRBV20-1|TRBJ1-1
TGCAGTGCTGGGGGACTGGCGAACACTGAAGCTTTCTTT
CSAGGLANTEAFF
>-|many|13|TRBV20-1|TRBJ1-4
TGCAGTGCTTCCAGGGCTCGGTCGGAAAAACTGTTTTTT
CSASRARSEKLFF
>TRBD2|many|14|TRBV24-1|TRBJ2-3
TGTGCCACCAGTGCGGCTAGCGGGACAGATACGCAGTATTTT
CATSAASGTDTQYF
>TRBD1|many|15|TRBV6-2/TRBV6-3|TRBJ2-7
TGTGCCAGCAGCTTTGCTGACAGGGGTTTCTACGAGCAGTACTTC
CASSFADRGFYEQYF
>-|many|12|TRBV6-6|TRBJ2-7
TGTGCCAGCAGGACCAACGGGTACGAGCAGTACTTC
CASRTNGYEQYF
>-|many|13|TRBV28|TRBJ2-3
TGTGCCAGCAGGGGGGGCAGGGCAGATACGCAGTATTTT
CASRGGRADTQYF